At least ten counts were recorded for the clone carrying this TCR beta chain. This record belongs to a study of T-cell reconstitution after alpha-beta-depleted transplantation in children. Construction of the TCRbeta library involved unique molecular identifiers. A single record per CDR3 protein comes from TCRdb applying MiXCR to the PCR reads. The sample holds 600,000 to 700,000 distinct CDR3 sequences, approximately 15% seen once. Trimming took 5 bases from V and 9 from J; bases not matched to a gene: 7. CDR3 length equals 13 residues. Germline loops: CDR1 SEHNR, CDR2 FQNEAQ (reference sequence). The source is a human donor who donated a stem cell graft to a child with acute myeloid leukemia. The material was PBMCs from the stem cell graft donor, obtained from the stem cell graft. The chain couples TRBV7-9 to TRBJ2-1; 7 nucleotides agree with TRBD2. The CDR3 loop is CASSPQGGTEQFF. The CDR3 DNA follows: TGTGCCAGCAGCCCGCAGGGAGGGACTGAGCAGTTCTTC.